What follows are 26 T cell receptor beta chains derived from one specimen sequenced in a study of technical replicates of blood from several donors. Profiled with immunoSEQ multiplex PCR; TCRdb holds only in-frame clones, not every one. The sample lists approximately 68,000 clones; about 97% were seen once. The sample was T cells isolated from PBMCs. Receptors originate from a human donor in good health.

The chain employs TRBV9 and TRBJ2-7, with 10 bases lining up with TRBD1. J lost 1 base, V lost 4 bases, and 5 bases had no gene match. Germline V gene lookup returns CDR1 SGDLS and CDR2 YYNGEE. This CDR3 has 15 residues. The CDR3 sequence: CASSRDRGTSYEQYF. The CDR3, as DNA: TGTGCCAGCAGCCGGGACAGGGGAACGTCCTACGAGCAGTACTTC.

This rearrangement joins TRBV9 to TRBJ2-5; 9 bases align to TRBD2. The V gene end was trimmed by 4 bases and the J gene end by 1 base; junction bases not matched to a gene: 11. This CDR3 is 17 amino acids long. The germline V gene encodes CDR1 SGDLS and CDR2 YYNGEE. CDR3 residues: CASSPSLSGRTQETQYF. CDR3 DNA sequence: TGTGCCAGCAGCCCGTCACTCAGCGGGAGGACCCAAGAGACCCAGTACTTC.

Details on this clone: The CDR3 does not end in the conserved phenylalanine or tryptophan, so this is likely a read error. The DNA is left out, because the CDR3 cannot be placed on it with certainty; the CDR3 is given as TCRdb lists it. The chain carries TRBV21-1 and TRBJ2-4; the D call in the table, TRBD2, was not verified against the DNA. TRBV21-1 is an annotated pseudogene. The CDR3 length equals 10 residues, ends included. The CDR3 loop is CASRGEGWDL.

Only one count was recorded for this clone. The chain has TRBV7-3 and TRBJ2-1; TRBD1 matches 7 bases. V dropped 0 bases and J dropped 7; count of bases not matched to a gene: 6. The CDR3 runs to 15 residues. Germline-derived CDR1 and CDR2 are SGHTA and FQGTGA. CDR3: CASSLTGSGGNEQFF. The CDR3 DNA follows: TGTGCCAGCAGCTTAACGGGCTCAGGGGGAAATGAGCAGTTCTTC.

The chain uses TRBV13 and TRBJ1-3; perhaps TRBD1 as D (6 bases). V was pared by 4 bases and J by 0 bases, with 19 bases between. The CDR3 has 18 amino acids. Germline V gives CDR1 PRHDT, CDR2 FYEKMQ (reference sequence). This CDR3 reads CASSWTAAFPYSGNTIYF. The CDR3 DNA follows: TGTGCCAGCAGCTGGACAGCTGCATTTCCATACTCTGGAAACACCATATATTTT.

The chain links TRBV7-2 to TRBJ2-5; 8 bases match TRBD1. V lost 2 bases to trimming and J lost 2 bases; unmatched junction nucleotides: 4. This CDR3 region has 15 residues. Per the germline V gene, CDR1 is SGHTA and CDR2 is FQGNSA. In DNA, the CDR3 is TGTGCCAGCAGCTTATTCAGGGGGCGGCAAGAGACCCAGTACTTC. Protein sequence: CASSLFRGRQETQYF.

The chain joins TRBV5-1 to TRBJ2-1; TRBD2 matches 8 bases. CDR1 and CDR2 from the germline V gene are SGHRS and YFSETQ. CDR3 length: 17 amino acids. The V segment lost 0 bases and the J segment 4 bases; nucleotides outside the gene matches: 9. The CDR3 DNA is TGCGCCAGCAGCTTGGGTGACGGGAGGGCCTTATACAATGAGCAGTTCTTC. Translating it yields CASSLGDGRALYNEQFF.

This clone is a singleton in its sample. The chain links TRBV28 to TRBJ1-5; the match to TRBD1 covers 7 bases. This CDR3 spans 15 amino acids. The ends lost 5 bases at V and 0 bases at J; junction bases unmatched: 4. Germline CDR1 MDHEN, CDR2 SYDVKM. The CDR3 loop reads CASSAGQYSNQPQHF. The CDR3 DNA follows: TGTGCCAGCAGTGCGGGACAGTATAGCAATCAGCCCCAGCATTTT.

The CDR3 loop reads CAWSASLRVRGYGYTF. For the CDR3, the DNA is TGTGCCTGGAGTGCCTCTCTCAGGGTTAGGGGCTATGGCTACACCTTC. The chain combines TRBV30 with TRBJ1-2; D might be TRBD1 (5 bases). CDR1 GTSNPN and CDR2 SVGIG come from the germline V gene (reference sequence). The CDR3 has 16 amino acids. V was cut by 1 base and J by 4 bases, with 19 bases left in between.

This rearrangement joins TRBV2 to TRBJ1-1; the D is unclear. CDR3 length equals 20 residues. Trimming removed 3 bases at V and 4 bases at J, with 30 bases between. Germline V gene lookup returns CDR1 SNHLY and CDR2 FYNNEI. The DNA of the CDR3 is TGTGCCAGCAGTGATAGATCGTACGGATTGGGGAGGCGGGTGAGCACTGAAGCTTTCTTT. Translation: CASSDRSYGLGRRVSTEAFF. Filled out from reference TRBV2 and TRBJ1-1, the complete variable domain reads EPEVTQTPSHQVTQMGQEVILRCVPISNHLYFYWYRQILGQKVEFLVSFYNNEISEKSEIFDDQFSVERPDGSNFTLKIRSTKLEDSAMYFCASSDRSYGLGRRVSTEAFFGQGTRLTVV.

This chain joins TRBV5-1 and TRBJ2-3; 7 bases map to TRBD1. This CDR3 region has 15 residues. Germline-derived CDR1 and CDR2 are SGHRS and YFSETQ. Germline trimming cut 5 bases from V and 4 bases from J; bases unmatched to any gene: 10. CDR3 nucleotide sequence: TGCGCCAGCAGTTCTAAAATTCAGGGGGCAGATACGCAGTATTTT. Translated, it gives CASSSKIQGADTQYF.

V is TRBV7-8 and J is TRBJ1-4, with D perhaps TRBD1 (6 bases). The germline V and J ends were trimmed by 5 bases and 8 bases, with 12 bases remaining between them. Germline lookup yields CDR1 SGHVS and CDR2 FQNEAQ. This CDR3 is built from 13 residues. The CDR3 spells CASSRGAEEKLFF. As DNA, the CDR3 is TGTGCCAGCAGCCGGGGGGCCGAGGAAAAACTGTTTTTT.

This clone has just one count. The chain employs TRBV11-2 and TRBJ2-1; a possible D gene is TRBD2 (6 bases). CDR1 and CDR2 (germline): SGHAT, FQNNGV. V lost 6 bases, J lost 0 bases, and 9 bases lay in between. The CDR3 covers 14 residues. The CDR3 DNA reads TGTGCCAGCAGTAAGACTAGCTCCTACAATGAGCAGTTCTTC. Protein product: CASSKTSSYNEQFF.

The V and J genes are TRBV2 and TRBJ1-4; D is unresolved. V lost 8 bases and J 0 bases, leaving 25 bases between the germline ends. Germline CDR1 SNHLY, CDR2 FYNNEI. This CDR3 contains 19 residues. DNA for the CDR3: TGTGCCAGCCACTTTAGCAAACCGGGATACCCTGCAACTAATGAAAAACTGTTTTTT. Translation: CASHFSKPGYPATNEKLFF.

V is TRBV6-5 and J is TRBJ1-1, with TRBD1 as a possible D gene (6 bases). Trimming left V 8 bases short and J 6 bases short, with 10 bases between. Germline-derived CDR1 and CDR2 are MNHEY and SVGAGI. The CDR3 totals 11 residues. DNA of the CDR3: TGTGCCAGCGGGGACACCCCTGAAGCTTTCTTT. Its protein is CASGDTPEAFF.

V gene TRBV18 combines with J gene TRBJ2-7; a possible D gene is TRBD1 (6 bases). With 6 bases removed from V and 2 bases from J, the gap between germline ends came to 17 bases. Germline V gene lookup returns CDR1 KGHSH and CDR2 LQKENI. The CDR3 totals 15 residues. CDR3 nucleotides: TGTGCCAGCTCTCCAGAGGGGGACGGAGCCTACGAGCAGTACTTC. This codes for CASSPEGDGAYEQYF.

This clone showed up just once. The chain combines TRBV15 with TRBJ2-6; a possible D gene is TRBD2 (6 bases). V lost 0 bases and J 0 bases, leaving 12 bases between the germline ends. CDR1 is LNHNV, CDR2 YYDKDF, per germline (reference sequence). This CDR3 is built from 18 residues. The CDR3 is CATSRDPAGNSGANVLTF. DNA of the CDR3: TGTGCCACCAGCAGAGATCCAGCGGGCAACTCTGGGGCCAACGTCCTGACTTTC.

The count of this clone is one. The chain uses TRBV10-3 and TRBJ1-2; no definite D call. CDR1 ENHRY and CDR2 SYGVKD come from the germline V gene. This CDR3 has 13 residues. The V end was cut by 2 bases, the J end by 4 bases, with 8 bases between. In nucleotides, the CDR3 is TGTGCCATCAGTGAGGGACTCCTCTATGGCTACACCTTC. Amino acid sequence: CAISEGLLYGYTF.

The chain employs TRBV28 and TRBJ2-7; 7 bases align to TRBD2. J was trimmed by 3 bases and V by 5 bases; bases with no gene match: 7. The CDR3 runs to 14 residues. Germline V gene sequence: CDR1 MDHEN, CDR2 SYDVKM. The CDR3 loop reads CASSAEREIYEQYF. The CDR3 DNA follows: TGTGCCAGCAGTGCCGAGCGGGAAATCTACGAGCAGTACTTC.

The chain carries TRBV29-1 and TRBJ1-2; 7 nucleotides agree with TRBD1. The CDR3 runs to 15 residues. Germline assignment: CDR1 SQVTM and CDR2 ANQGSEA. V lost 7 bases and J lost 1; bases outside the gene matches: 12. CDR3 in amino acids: CSASPNTGVNYGYTF. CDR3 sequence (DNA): TGCAGCGCCTCCCCCAATACAGGGGTTAACTATGGCTACACCTTC.

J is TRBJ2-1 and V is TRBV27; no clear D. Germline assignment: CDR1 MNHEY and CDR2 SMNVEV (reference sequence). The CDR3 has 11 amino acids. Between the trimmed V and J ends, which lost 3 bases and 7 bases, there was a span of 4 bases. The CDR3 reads CASSFINEQFF. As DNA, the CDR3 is TGTGCCAGCAGTTTTATTAATGAGCAGTTCTTC.

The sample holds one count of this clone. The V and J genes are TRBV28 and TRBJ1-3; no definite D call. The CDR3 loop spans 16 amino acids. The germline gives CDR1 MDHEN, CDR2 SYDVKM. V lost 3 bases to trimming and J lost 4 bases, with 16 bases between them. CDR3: CASSFLAETGGNTIYF. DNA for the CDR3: TGTGCCAGCAGTTTCTTAGCCGAGACTGGAGGAAACACCATATATTTT.

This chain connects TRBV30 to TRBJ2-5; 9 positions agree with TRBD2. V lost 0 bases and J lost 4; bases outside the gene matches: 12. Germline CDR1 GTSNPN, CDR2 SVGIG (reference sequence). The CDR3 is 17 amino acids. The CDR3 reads CAWSVRGSGRMLETQYF. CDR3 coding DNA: TGTGCCTGGAGTGTACGGGGGAGCGGGAGGATGTTAGAGACCCAGTACTTC.

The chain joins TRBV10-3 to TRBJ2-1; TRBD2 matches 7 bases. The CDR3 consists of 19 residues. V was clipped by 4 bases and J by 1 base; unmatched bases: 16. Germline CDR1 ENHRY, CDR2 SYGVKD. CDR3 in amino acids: CAISGFEGTTARSYNEQFF. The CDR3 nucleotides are TGTGCCATCAGTGGCTTCGAGGGGACTACCGCTAGATCCTACAATGAGCAGTTCTTC.

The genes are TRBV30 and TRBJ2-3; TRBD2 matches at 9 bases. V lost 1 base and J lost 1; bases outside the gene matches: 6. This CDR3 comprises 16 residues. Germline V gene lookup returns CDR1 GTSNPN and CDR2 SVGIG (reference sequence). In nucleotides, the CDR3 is TGTGCCTGGAGTGCCCTAGCGGGGTGGGGCACAGATACGCAGTATTTT. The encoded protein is CAWSALAGWGTDTQYF. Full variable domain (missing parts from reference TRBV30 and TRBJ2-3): SQTIHQWPATLVQPVGSPLSLECTVEGTSNPNLYWYRQAAGRGLQLLFYSVGIGQISSEVPQNLSASRPQDRQFILSSKKLLLSDSGFYLCAWSALAGWGTDTQYFGPGTRLTVL.

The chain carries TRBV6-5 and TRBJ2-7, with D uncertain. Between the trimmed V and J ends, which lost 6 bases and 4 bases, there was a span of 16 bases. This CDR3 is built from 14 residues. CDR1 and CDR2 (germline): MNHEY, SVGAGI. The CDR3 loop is CASSYALFGYEQYF. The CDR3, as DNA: TGTGCCAGCAGCTACGCGCTCTTCGGGTACGAGCAGTACTTC.